These 5 T cell receptor beta chains came from one sample sequenced in a study of control samples from healthy donors and cancer patients. Profiling relied on immunoSEQ multiplex PCR, and the TCRdb table lists in-frame clones only, not all of them. This sample yields fewer than 95,000 clones, of which roughly 86% are seen a single time; around a fifth belongs to the top ten. Sequencing was done on a sample of blood. Receptors originate from a man under 40 in good health.

This chain uses TRBV4-2 with TRBJ1-2, with 11 bases that match TRBD1. The CDR3 length is 15 residues. Germline V CDR1 and CDR2: LGHNA, YNFKEQ. With V trimmed by 2 bases and J by 6 bases, 5 bases remained unmatched. The CDR3 here is CASSQRTGGANGYTF. In DNA, the CDR3 is TGTGCCAGCAGCCAACGGACAGGGGGCGCAAATGGCTACACCTTC.

The chain joins TRBV3-1 (or the pseudogene TRBV3-2) to TRBJ2-7; D unresolved. Between the trimmed V and J ends, which lost 6 bases and 1 base, there was a span of 16 bases. From germline, CDR1 is LGHDT and CDR2 YNNKEL (reference sequence). The CDR3 runs to 15 residues. The CDR3 protein is CASRPSLMGSYEQYF. The DNA for the CDR3 is TGTGCCAGCAGGCCAAGTCTTATGGGGTCCTACGAGCAGTACTTC.

J is TRBJ1-1 and V is TRBV28; D might be TRBD1 (5 bases). Deletions cut 2 bases from V and 11 bases from J, with 21 bases between. Germline V gene data show CDR1 as MDHEN and CDR2 as SYDVKM. The CDR3 runs to 15 residues. The CDR3 sequence: CASSLGGSTMGRAFF. The CDR3 region has the DNA TGTGCCAGCAGTTTAGGAGGGTCTACAATGGGGCGGGCTTTCTTT.

For the CDR3, the DNA is TGCAGCGCCCGACAGGGGAAAGATACGCAGTATTTT. Its protein product is CSARQGKDTQYF. This chain joins TRBV29-1 and TRBJ2-3, with TRBD1 matching 8 bases. The germline V gene encodes CDR1 SQVTM and CDR2 ANQGSEA. With 7 bases clipped from V and 5 bases from J, the junction kept 5 bases outside the gene matches. CDR3 length: 12 residues.

This clone came up once. The chain links TRBV1 to TRBJ2-1; the D call of TRBD1 is as the table states it, not checked on the DNA. TRBV1 is a pseudogene segment. This CDR3 spans 16 amino acids. This CDR3 reads CTSSLTPSPSYNEQFF. CDR3 DNA sequence: TGCACCAGCAGCCTAACACCATCCCCCTCCTACAATGAGCAGTTCTTC.